The clone carrying this T cell receptor beta chain was seen a handful of times. The sample comes from a study of response to subunit inactivated influenza vaccine. Trimming stripped 3 bases from V and 5 bases from J, with 16 bases between. Looked up from germline, CDR1 is SGDLS and CDR2 is YYNGEE. The CDR3 is 15 residues long. A single record per CDR3 protein comes from TCRdb applying MiXCR to the RT-PCR reads. Among over 300,000 distinct CDR3 sequences, roughly 22% were seen once, and the ten largest hold 10% to 13%. The receptor was isolated from a man in his fifties or sixties who received an inactivated influenza vaccine. J is TRBJ2-3 and V is TRBV9, with D tentatively TRBD2 (5 bases). The sequencing used PBMCs from blood, collected 21 months after vaccination. The CDR3 protein is CASSARTGSGDTQYF. The CDR3 bases are TGTGCCAGCAGCGCCAGGACTGGGTCTGGAGATACGCAGTATTTT.